Included here is one TCR beta chain sequence, with context. Antigen specificity is unknown. Trimming stripped 3 bases from V and 3 bases from J, with 12 bases between. CDR1 is SGHKS, CDR2 YYEKEE, per germline (reference sequence). The CDR3 has 14 residues. This sample is part of a study of cytomegalovirus exposure and HLA in healthy donors. Study results and limitations: Roughly even sequencing depth across donors was the assumption behind the presence/absence analyses.

PCR amplification relied on 60 Vbeta primers (plus 13 Jbeta primers). Only in-frame clones appear in the TCRdb table, and some are missing; sequencing was by immunoSEQ multiplex PCR. This table has around 160,000 clones, 60% to 85% appearing once. The sample comprised PBMCs. This TCR was recovered from a middle-aged woman in good health and CMV-seropositive. The chain links TRBV5-5 to TRBJ1-2; maybe TRBD1 (6 bases). CDR3 sequence reads: CASSSQGLHYGYTF. As DNA, the CDR3 is TGTGCCAGCAGCTCACAGGGATTGCACTATGGCTACACCTTC.